A selection of T cell receptor beta chains follows, all from one sample in a study of blood T cell repertoires in COVID-19. Using immunoSEQ multiplex PCR, the repertoire was profiled, and TCRdb retains in-frame clones only, with some absent. The sample gives about 320,000 clones, 89% of which show up once; roughly 5.3% is in the top ten. Sequenced sample: PBMCs or T cells enriched from blood (not recorded which). The receptors were gathered from a man in his 60s who had recovered from COVID-19. Both conserved end residues are part of each CDR3. Fields, in order: V gene, J gene, D gene, clone size, CDR3 DNA, CDR3 protein. A D gene is named only where the DNA matches it firmly. Clone size is shown for a subset of rows, as once, few, many or a class of expanded clone.

>TRBV6-5|TRBJ2-3|TRBD2|.
TGTGCCAGCAAGTGGCTAGCGGAGGGCACAGATACGCAGTATTTT
CASKWLAEGTDTQYF
>TRBV5-8|TRBJ1-5|TRBD1|.
TGTGCCAGCAGCACAGGGGGAGGGCCCCAGCATTTT
CASSTGGGPQHF
>TRBV5-1|TRBJ1-3|.|.
TGCGCCAGCAGCTTGGAGCCTGGAAACACCATATATTTT
CASSLEPGNTIYF
>TRBV2|TRBJ1-5|TRBD1|.
TGTGCCAGCAGTCCGACAGGGGGTGGTCAGCCCCAGCATTTT
CASSPTGGGQPQHF
>TRBV19|TRBJ1-5|TRBD1|few
TGTGCCAGTGGATCGGACTGGGGACAGGGGAATCAGCCCCAGCATTTT
CASGSDWGQGNQPQHF
>TRBV5-1|TRBJ2-7|TRBD1|.
TGCGCCAGCAGCTCCGGGACAGGGTCCGGCGAGCAGTACTTC
CASSSGTGSGEQYF
>TRBV18|TRBJ2-5|.|.
TGTGCCAGCTCACCCGACGGGGGTGAGACCCAGTACTTC
CASSPDGGETQYF
>TRBV11-1|TRBJ2-2|.|few
TGTGCCAGCAGCTTAGGATGGAGGGGCACCGGGGAGCTGTTTTTT
CASSLGWRGTGELFF
>TRBV29-1|TRBJ2-2|TRBD1|.
TGCAGCGTTTGGACAGGGGCCTTGAACACCGGGGAGCTGTTTTTT
CSVWTGALNTGELFF
>TRBV21-1|TRBJ1-2|.|.
TGTGCCAGCAGCAAAAATCGTAGGCAGGGGGGCGGCTACACCTTC
CASSKNRRQGGGYTF
>TRBV7-2|TRBJ1-2|.|once
TGTGCCAGCAGCTTAAATTCCGGAGTCTATGGCTACACCTTC
CASSLNSGVYGYTF
>TRBV24-1|TRBJ2-1|TRBD2|.
TGTGCCACCAGTGACCGGACTAGCGGGAGGGCCCTCAATGAGCAGTTCTTC
CATSDRTSGRALNEQFF
>TRBV19|TRBJ2-7|.|.
TGTGCCAGTAGTAAACTTAGCGGAAGCTACGAGCAGTACTTC
CASSKLSGSYEQYF
>TRBV2|TRBJ2-1|TRBD2|.
TGTGCCAGCTCGGGCCTAGCGGGATTCGATGAGCAGTTCTTC
CASSGLAGFDEQFF
>TRBV28|TRBJ2-1|.|.
TGTGCCAGCACCCCCGGGACTCGTTACAATGAGCAGTTCTTC
CASTPGTRYNEQFF
>TRBV6-5|TRBJ1-1|TRBD1|.
TGTGCCAGCGATCGGACAGGGGTTTCTCTTATTGAAGCTTTCTTT
CASDRTGVSLIEAFF
>TRBV5-1|TRBJ1-3|.|.
TGCGCCAGCAGCTTGCAGGGCTCTGGAAACACCATATATTTT
CASSLQGSGNTIYF
>TRBV3-1/TRBV3-2|TRBJ2-2|.|.
TGTGCCAGCAGACTTACCGGGGAGCTGTTTTTT
CASRLTGELFF
>TRBV4-2|TRBJ1-5|.|.
TGTGCCAGCAGCCAAACCGGACATCGCAATCAGCCCCAGCATTTT
CASSQTGHRNQPQHF
>TRBV28|TRBJ1-5|.|.
TGTGCCAGCAGTTTATTCCTCAATCAGCCCCAGCATTTT
CASSLFLNQPQHF
>TRBV10-3|TRBJ2-2|TRBD1|.
TGTGCCATCAGTCCGACAGGGAAAGGTATTGGGGAGCTGTTTTTT
CAISPTGKGIGELFF
>TRBV11-3|TRBJ2-2|TRBD1|.
TGTGCCAGCAGCAACAGGGACAGCGCGAACACCGGGGAGCTGTTTTTT
CASSNRDSANTGELFF
>TRBV5-4|TRBJ1-1|.|.
TGTGCCAGCAGCTTTCGTACCGGAAACGTAGGAGCTGAAGCTTTCTTT
CASSFRTGNVGAEAFF
>TRBV2|TRBJ2-3|TRBD1|.
TGTGCCAGCAGGGGAACAGGGGGAGATACGCAGTATTTT
CASRGTGGDTQYF
>TRBV11-2|TRBJ1-6|.|few
TGTGCCAGCCGACCTCAGGGTAGGGATTCACCCCTCCACTTT
CASRPQGRDSPLHF